The clone carrying this T cell receptor (beta chain) showed up just once. Its cognate antigen is unknown. The CDR3 is 11 amino acids. Germline CDR1 reads SNHLY; CDR2 reads FYNNEI. V lost 4 bases to trimming and J lost 10 bases, with 10 bases between them. The sample comes from a study of shared clonotypes between healthy human individuals. Profiled with immunoSEQ multiplex PCR; TCRdb holds only in-frame clones, not every one. The table has 500,000 to 550,000 clones, 95% to 96% seen once. Study-level results: Clonotypes not shared had lower generation probabilities than those common to all four donors. A handful of donors shared approximately 5% of their naive CD4 clonotypes. Genetic and exposure-history diversity was limited by the few donors.

The V and J genes are TRBV2 and TRBJ1-1; D call uncertain. The clonotype was recovered from a woman aged 30 to 39 in good health. Sequencing was performed on naive CD4+ T cells sorted from blood. Subset specified: CD45RA+ positively selected. CDR3 in amino acids: CASSGAGRAFF. CDR3 DNA: TGTGCCAGCAGTGGAGCGGGGAGAGCTTTCTTT.